A selection of T cell receptor beta chains follows, all from one sample in a study of T-cell reconstitution after alpha-beta-depleted transplantation in children. TCRdb passed the PCR reads through MiXCR, listing each CDR3 protein once. This repertoire shows some 200,000 distinct CDR3 sequences, just over 14% found once; its top ten account for roughly 13%. The sample was PBMCs from the stem cell graft donor, taken from the stem cell graft. These receptors came from a human donor who donated a stem cell graft to a child with acute lymphoblastic leukemia. Each CDR3 is given with its conserved first and last residue. Fields, in order: D gene, V gene, clone size, J gene, CDR3 protein, CDR3 DNA. The D gene is left open where the match is weak. Part of the rows lack a size; the others show once, few, many or a class for expanded clones.

.	TRBV21-1	many	TRBJ2-7	CASSKSRWTSGRSSYEQYF	TGTGCCAGCAGCAAAAGTAGATGGACTAGCGGGAGGAGTTCCTACGAGCAGTACTTC
.	TRBV7-2	.	TRBJ2-2	CASSHSWTGELFF	TGTGCCAGCAGCCACAGCTGGACCGGGGAGCTGTTTTTT
.	TRBV4-1	many	TRBJ2-1	CASSQGGVIDPPNNEQFF	TGCGCCAGCAGCCAAGGAGGAGTTATAGACCCCCCTAACAATGAGCAGTTCTTC
TRBD2	TRBV29-1	many	TRBJ2-1	CSVVGGSSYNEQFF	TGCAGCGTTGTGGGGGGGAGCTCCTACAATGAGCAGTTCTTC
.	TRBV18	few	TRBJ2-7	CASSPTGTSYEQYF	TGTGCCAGCTCACCAACCGGGACAAGCTACGAGCAGTACTTC
TRBD2	TRBV10-2	many	TRBJ2-3	CASSPTSGTDTQYF	TGCGCCAGCAGTCCGACTAGCGGCACAGATACGCAGTATTTT
.	TRBV5-4	many	TRBJ1-2	CASSFDYNGYTF	TGTGCCAGCAGCTTCGACTACAATGGCTACACCTTC
.	TRBV29-1	many	TRBJ2-1	CSVEAGSSYNEQFF	TGCAGCGTTGAGGCTGGCAGCTCCTACAATGAGCAGTTCTTC
TRBD1	TRBV27	many	TRBJ1-4	CASSSDRAWKLFF	TGTGCCAGCAGTTCCGACAGGGCGTGGAAACTGTTTTTT
.	TRBV6-1	once	TRBJ2-7	CASSRSFHHNYEQYF	TGTGCCAGCAGCCGGAGTTTCCATCATAACTACGAGCAGTACTTC
.	TRBV29-1	.	TRBJ2-2	CSVVLMTGELFF	TGCAGCGTTGTTTTGATGACCGGGGAGCTGTTTTTT
.	TRBV3-1	.	TRBJ1-2	CASSQDQVAYGYTF	TGTGCCAGCAGCCAAGATCAGGTTGCCTATGGCTACACCTTC
TRBD2	TRBV12-3/TRBV12-4	few	TRBJ2-3	CASSFRMLAGGGNTDTQYF	TGTGCCAGCAGTTTTAGAATGCTAGCGGGAGGGGGTAACACAGATACGCAGTATTTT
TRBD1	TRBV29-1	few	TRBJ1-5	CSVEGTGEESNQPQHF	TGCAGCGTTGAGGGGACAGGGGAAGAGAGCAATCAGCCCCAGCATTTT
TRBD2	TRBV11-2	many	TRBJ2-1	CASSYFLSGSSYNEQFF	TGTGCCAGCAGCTATTTTCTCAGCGGGAGCTCCTACAATGAGCAGTTCTTC
TRBD2	TRBV6-1	.	TRBJ2-3	CASSESGGRGTDTQYF	TGTGCCAGCAGTGAATCTGGCGGGAGGGGCACAGATACGCAGTATTTT
TRBD2	TRBV5-1	.	TRBJ2-1	CASSLGASGSKGQNEQFF	TGCGCCAGCAGCTTGGGCGCTAGCGGGAGTAAGGGACAGAATGAGCAGTTCTTC
.	TRBV5-1	many	TRBJ1-4	CASSSGVRGGNEKLFF	TGCGCCAGCAGCTCCGGAGTGAGGGGCGGTAATGAAAAACTGTTTTTT
.	TRBV5-1	many	TRBJ2-7	CASRSPSAYSYEQYF	TGCGCCAGCAGGTCCCCCTCGGCCTACTCCTACGAGCAGTACTTC
.	TRBV29-1	few	TRBJ2-7	CSVVPPRGEQYF	TGCAGCGTTGTACCCCCTCGGGGCGAGCAGTACTTC
.	TRBV29-1	many	TRBJ2-1	CSLTGGITYNEQFF	TGCAGCCTGACTGGAGGGATCACCTACAATGAGCAGTTCTTC
TRBD1	TRBV7-8	few	TRBJ2-4	CASSSPGTENIQYF	TGTGCCAGCAGCTCCCCCGGGACAGAAAACATTCAGTACTTC
TRBD2	TRBV29-1	few	TRBJ2-1	CSVEEGLAGLVGDEQFF	TGCAGCGTTGAAGAGGGACTAGCGGGACTAGTGGGGGATGAGCAGTTCTTC
TRBD2	TRBV5-1	many	TRBJ2-1	CASSSGPGLAVGDEQFF	TGCGCCAGCAGCTCTGGACCGGGACTAGCGGTCGGCGATGAGCAGTTCTTC
TRBD2	TRBV28	many	TRBJ2-7	CASSVPGSGRYEQYF	TGTGCCAGCAGTGTACCCGGTAGCGGGAGGTACGAGCAGTACTTC
TRBD2	TRBV28	.	TRBJ2-5	CASSAGGSYQETQYF	TGTGCCAGCAGCGCGGGAGGGTCGTACCAAGAGACCCAGTACTTC
.	TRBV15	few	TRBJ2-1	CATSRDLGRGYEQFF	TGTGCCACCAGCAGAGATCTGGGCAGGGGCTATGAGCAGTTCTTC
TRBD1	TRBV10-3	.	TRBJ1-4	CATGTGTNEKLFF	TGTGCCACCGGGACAGGAACTAATGAAAAACTGTTTTTT